Listed below are T cell receptor beta chains from one sample, sequenced in a study of T-cell reconstitution after alpha-beta-depleted transplantation in children. TCRdb reanalysed the PCR reads using MiXCR and keeps one entry per CDR3 protein. Of fewer than 500,000 distinct CDR3 sequences listed, roughly 43% are singletons. Sequencing was performed on PBMCs, taken before TCRalphabeta/CD19-depleted stem cell transplant. The receptors derive from a girl aged 2-10 years with aplastic anemia, due to receive a stem cell transplant. Each CDR3 is given with its conserved first and last residue. D genes are given only for firm matches. Expanded clones are given a class, and other clones once, few, many or no size at all.

TRBJ2-1 . TRBV20-1 . TGCAGTGCTGGGAAGGACAATGAGCAGTTCTTC CSAGKDNEQFF
TRBJ2-1 many TRBV12-3/TRBV12-4 . TGTGCCAGCAGCCCAAGACATGAGCAGTTCTTC CASSPRHEQFF
TRBJ1-3 . TRBV20-1 . TGCAGTGCTAGTCGGGGGGCAGGGGGAAACACCATATATTTT CSASRGAGGNTIYF
TRBJ2-3 few TRBV20-1 . TGCAGTGTCCGGAGGGCCAGCACAGATACGCAGTATTTT CSVRRASTDTQYF
TRBJ2-2 few TRBV9 TRBD2 TGTGCCAGCAGCGTCCTAGCGGGAGTTACCACCGGGGAGCTGTTTTTT CASSVLAGVTTGELFF
TRBJ2-6 . TRBV7-8 . TGTGCCAGCAGCTTAGCGTGGGGGGCCACTGGGGCCAACGTCCTGACTTTC CASSLAWGATGANVLTF
TRBJ2-3 few TRBV9 TRBD2 TGTGCCAGCAGCGTAGAGCGACAGGGACGGGTAGCGGGAGTCCCAGATACGCAGTATTTT CASSVERQGRVAGVPDTQYF
TRBJ2-5 few TRBV29-1 . TGCAGCGTCGTCGGTAGTCAAGAGACCCAGTACTTC CSVVGSQETQYF
TRBJ2-3 . TRBV7-2 . TGTGCCAGCAGCTTTCGCCGAACAGGGCCCACAGATACGCAGTATTTT CASSFRRTGPTDTQYF
TRBJ2-3 few TRBV7-9 TRBD1 TGTGCCAGCAGCTGGTCCTCAGGGGGAGACACAGATACGCAGTATTTT CASSWSSGGDTDTQYF
TRBJ2-1 few TRBV28 TRBD1 TGTGCCAGCCGAGGACAGGAACTCTACAATGAGCAGTTCTTC CASRGQELYNEQFF
TRBJ2-1 many TRBV10-2 TRBD2 TGCGCCAGCTTCCTGTGGGAGGGCCCTCACAATGAGCAGTTCTTC CASFLWEGPHNEQFF
TRBJ2-2 many TRBV18 . TGTGCCAGCTCACCCCAGAGCCTCGCCGGGGAGCTGTTTTTT CASSPQSLAGELFF
TRBJ1-3 . TRBV10-3 . TGTGCCACACGGACGGAACCCCCTGGAAACACCATATATTTT CATRTEPPGNTIYF
TRBJ2-3 many TRBV3-1 . TGTGCCAGCAGCCTCAATCGGGCAGATACGCAGTATTTT CASSLNRADTQYF
TRBJ2-1 once TRBV7-6 TRBD1 TGTGCCAGCAGCTTAGCCTCGATACCGGGACAGGGGCTCGTTGGTCGACCCTACAATGAGCAGTTCTTC CASSLASIPGQGLVGRPYNEQFF
TRBJ1-1 few TRBV4-1 . TGCGCCAGCAGCCAAGCCATGGGGGCCATGAACACTGAAGCTTTCTTT CASSQAMGAMNTEAFF
TRBJ2-3 . TRBV5-1 TRBD1 TGCGCCAGCAGCATAGCGACAGGGCCGTCGGGCACAGATACGCAGTATTTT CASSIATGPSGTDTQYF
TRBJ2-1 few TRBV27 TRBD2 TGTGCCACCGTAGAGCGGGAGGGCTCCTACAATGAGCAGTTCTTC CATVEREGSYNEQFF
TRBJ2-2 many TRBV24-1 TRBD1 TGTGCCACCTCAGACAGGGGAAGCACCGGGGAGCTGTTTTTT CATSDRGSTGELFF
TRBJ1-1 . TRBV5-1 . TGCGCCAGCAGTCCATTAGAACAGGCGAACACTGAAGCTTTCTTT CASSPLEQANTEAFF
TRBJ2-7 . TRBV20-1 TRBD1 TGCAGTGCTGAAGTCGGGACAGGGGGCTACGAGCAGTACTTC CSAEVGTGGYEQYF